This paragraph reports one T cell receptor beta chain. Antigen unknown. The data belong to a study of blood T cells in healthy people across ages. Overall study findings and caveats: TCR beta diversity was tightly associated with the proportion of naive T cells.

Each donor gave approximately 9.5 milliliters of peripheral blood. Combining a sample-barcoded 5' primer with a J-beta primer mix, a second PCR ran for roughly 7 to 11 cycles. A template-switch adaptor with 12 random nucleotides tagged each cDNA molecule. Each sample provided no less than 2.5 million CDR3-containing paired-end reads. MiXCR, applied by TCRdb to the 5' RACE reads, yields one record per CDR3 protein. The sample lists more than 1 million distinct CDR3 sequences, 40% to 50% seen once, with 15% to 20% in the top ten. The specimen sequenced was blood. The sequence derives from a woman between 55 and 75 years old in good health.

CDR3 DNA: TGCGCCAGCAGCCAAGGTTTAGCGGGAGACGGCGAGCAGTACTTC. Protein sequence: CASSQGLAGDGEQYF. The chain is built from TRBV4-1 and TRBJ2-7; TRBD2 aligns across 9 bases. Germline trimming cut 1 base from V and 6 bases from J; bases unmatched to any gene: 7. CDR3 length equals 15 residues. Germline V CDR1 and CDR2: MGHRA, YSYEKL.